These 21 T cell receptor beta chains originate from one sample sequenced in a study of T cell repertoires in cytomegalovirus infection. Each CDR3 protein gets one entry after TCRdb re-called the reads with MiXCR. The table shows around 450,000 distinct CDR3 sequences, with 11% occurring only once. The sequenced sample was PBMCs. The source is a human donor in good health (CMV status not recorded). Some clones in this sample may be carry-over from other donors' samples.

This clonotype has a count of ten or more. The chain is built from TRBV18 and TRBJ1-2; D not certain. CDR1 is KGHSH and CDR2 is LQKENI in the germline V gene. V lost 0 bases to trimming and J lost 0 bases, with 8 bases between them. This CDR3 spans 15 amino acids. The CDR3 sequence is CASSPPPGTNYGYTF. The CDR3 DNA sequence: TGTGCCAGCTCACCACCGCCGGGGACTAACTATGGCTACACCTTC.

The gene calls are TRBV5-4 and TRBJ2-1; D unresolved. This CDR3 contains 15 residues. Between the trimmed V and J ends, which lost 1 base and 7 bases, there was a span of 15 bases. CDR1 is SGHNT, CDR2 YYREEE, per germline (reference sequence). The DNA for the CDR3 is TGTGCCAGCAGCTTGCCGGGCATAACAAGGAATGAGCAGTTCTTC. It codes for CASSLPGITRNEQFF.

This clonotype was seen repeatedly, ten times or more. This chain uses TRBV12-5 with TRBJ1-5; D is uncertain. V was pared by 1 base and J by 4 bases, with 11 bases between. There are 15 residues in the CDR3. Per the germline V gene, CDR1 is LGHNT and CDR2 is FRNRAP. DNA of the CDR3: TGTGCTAGTGGTTTGGGATTAAGGGATAATCAGCCCCAGCATTTT. It yields the protein CASGLGLRDNQPQHF.

This clonotype was seen ten or more times. The gene calls are TRBV18 and TRBJ1-1, with D tentatively TRBD1 (5 bases). CDR1 and CDR2 (germline): KGHSH, LQKENI. This CDR3 is 15 amino acids long. V lost 0 bases and J lost 4, with 12 bases in between. The CDR3 DNA is TGTGCCAGCTCACCACCGACGGGGGGTGTCACTGAAGCTTTCTTT. The encoded protein is CASSPPTGGVTEAFF.

This clonotype showed up just a few times. The chain has TRBV7-9 and TRBJ2-3, with TRBD1 matching 9 bases. The ends lost 5 bases at V and 2 bases at J; junction bases unmatched: 5. The CDR3 runs to 15 residues. CDR1 is SEHNR, CDR2 FQNEAQ, per germline (reference sequence). The CDR3 DNA reads as TGTGCCAGCAGCGCGGACAGGGGACACACAGATACGCAGTATTTT. Translating it yields CASSADRGHTDTQYF.

This clonotype was recorded many times. The CDR3 DNA follows: TGTGCCAGCAGCCGGACTAGCGGGGGGGCGAGCACAGATACGCAGTATTTT. As protein: CASSRTSGGASTDTQYF. This chain links TRBV7-8 with TRBJ2-3; 15 bases line up with TRBD2. Germline V CDR1 and CDR2: SGHVS, FQNEAQ. The J segment lost 0 bases and the V segment lost 5 bases, leaving 3 bases of the junction unmatched. The CDR3 is 17 amino acids.

This clonotype was detected ten times or more. This chain links TRBV5-1 with TRBJ2-2, with TRBD1 matching over 8 bases. This CDR3 comprises 14 residues. Germline V gives CDR1 SGHRS, CDR2 YFSETQ. Germline trimming cut 2 bases from V and 5 bases from J; bases unmatched to any gene: 2. The CDR3 bases are TGCGCCAGCAGCTTCGGACAGGGAACCGGGGAGCTGTTTTTT. Protein product: CASSFGQGTGELFF.

This clonotype was recorded many times. The chain has TRBV4-2 and TRBJ2-3, with D possibly TRBD1 on 5 matching bases. The CDR3 has 17 amino acids. V was pared by 1 base and J by 0 bases, with 14 bases between. Germline values: CDR1 LGHNA, CDR2 YNFKEQ. For the CDR3, the DNA is TGTGCCAGCAGCCAAGGGTCGACAGAGCCTAGCACAGATACGCAGTATTTT. It translates to CASSQGSTEPSTDTQYF.

In this sample, this clonotype turned up many times. The CDR3 loop is CASSGGDGHGYTF. CDR3 sequence (DNA): TGTGCCAGCTCAGGGGGCGATGGCCATGGCTACACCTTC. The rearrangement links TRBV7-9 to TRBJ1-2, with 8 bases lining up with TRBD1. The CDR3 has 13 amino acids. Germline V gives CDR1 SEHNR, CDR2 FQNEAQ (reference sequence). J lost 6 bases, V lost 8 bases, and 8 bases had no gene match.

This clonotype showed up many times. The gene calls are TRBV7-6 and TRBJ2-2; no clear D gene. Germline loops: CDR1 SGHVS, CDR2 FNYEAQ. V shed 5 bases and J shed 6 bases, with 10 bases lying between them. This CDR3 has 13 residues. CDR3 protein: CASSPTIPGELFF. DNA for the CDR3: TGTGCCAGCAGCCCCACAATCCCCGGGGAGCTGTTTTTT.

This clonotype was observed at least ten times. The chain carries TRBV11-2 and TRBJ1-2, with 11 bases lining up with TRBD1. This CDR3 spans 16 amino acids. Trimming cost V 6 bases and J 0 bases; bases outside gene matches: 6. Germline values: CDR1 SGHAT, CDR2 FQNNGV. The CDR3 spells CASSRTGGPANYGYTF. In nucleotides, the CDR3 is TGTGCCAGCAGTCGGACAGGGGGCCCAGCTAACTATGGCTACACCTTC.

The rearrangement uses TRBV28 and TRBJ2-3, with a tentative D call TRBD2 (7 bases). The CDR3 is 15 amino acids. With 2 bases removed from V and 4 bases from J, the gap between germline ends came to 13 bases. Germline CDR1 and CDR2: MDHEN and SYDVKM. DNA for the CDR3: TGTGCCAGCAGTTTAGGGGGGGGCGACTCAGATACGCAGTATTTT. This encodes CASSLGGGDSDTQYF. The full variable domain, its missing parts supplied by reference TRBV28 and TRBJ2-3, is DVKVTQSSRYLVKRTGEKVFLECVQDMDHENMFWYRQDPGLGLRLIYFSYDVKMKEKGDIPEGYSVSREKKERFSLILESASTNQTSMYLCASSLGGGDSDTQYFGPGTRLTVL.

The CDR3 protein is CASSSSWAGYEQYF. The CDR3 nucleotides read TGCGCCAGCAGCTCCTCGTGGGCCGGATACGAGCAGTACTTC. The gene calls are TRBV5-1 and TRBJ2-7; D remains unclear. The CDR3 totals 14 residues. The germline V gene has CDR1 SGHRS and CDR2 YFSETQ. Trimming removed 3 bases at V and 4 bases at J, with 14 bases between.

In its sample, this clonotype was seen many times. This chain joins TRBV12-3 or TRBV12-4 and TRBJ2-1; 8 bases fit TRBD2. The CDR3 has 11 amino acids. V lost 7 bases, J lost 7 bases, and 0 bases stayed unmatched. CDR3 sequence: CASTSGNEQFF. The CDR3 DNA reads as TGTGCCAGCACTAGCGGGAATGAGCAGTTCTTC.

This clonotype occurred a few times. The CDR3 DNA is TGCAGTGCCCCGGACCGCCGGGACAATCAGCCCCAGCATTTT. Translating gives CSAPDRRDNQPQHF. The genes are TRBV20-1 and TRBJ1-5; the D is unclear. Germline-derived CDR1 and CDR2 are DFQATT and SNEGSKA (reference sequence). The length of the CDR3 is 14 residues. V was clipped by 6 bases and J by 3 bases, with 15 bases between them.

This clonotype was seen at least ten times. The chain has TRBV7-9 and TRBJ2-3; D is unresolved. The germline V gene encodes CDR1 SEHNR and CDR2 FQNEAQ (reference sequence). V was clipped by 5 bases and J by 0 bases, with 15 bases between them. This CDR3 has 16 residues. The CDR3 loop reads CASSGESTLSTDTQYF. The CDR3 region has the DNA TGTGCCAGCAGCGGCGAGAGCACCCTTAGCACAGATACGCAGTATTTT.

The chain links TRBV14 to TRBJ2-4; D is perhaps TRBD2 (6 bases). The CDR3 length is 15 residues. Trimming left V 2 bases short and J 7 bases short, with 15 bases between. The germline CDR1 and CDR2 sequences are SGHDN and FVKESK. CDR3 in DNA: TGTGCCAGCAGCCAAAATACCGGGGGATCGAACATTCAGTACTTC. Translating gives CASSQNTGGSNIQYF.

Remarks on this clonotype: With a much larger clone just one base away, this may be a read error. The chain links TRBV5-1 to TRBJ2-1; TRBD2 might be the D (6 bases). From germline, CDR1 is SGHRS and CDR2 YFSETQ. This CDR3 comprises 13 residues. The V end lost 9 bases, the J end lost 6 bases, and 16 bases lay between the germline ends. The CDR3 region has the DNA TGCGCCAAAAAGGGACTTCACTGCAATGAGCAGTTCTTC. Protein product: CAKKGLHCNEQFF.

The chain combines TRBV7-9 with TRBJ2-5, with 10 bases fitting TRBD2. The length of the CDR3 is 15 residues. Looked up from germline, CDR1 is SEHNR and CDR2 is FQNEAQ (reference sequence). Unmatched junction bases numbered 6, after V lost 6 bases and J lost 2 bases. The CDR3 region is CASSRTSGVQETQYF. The DNA for the CDR3 is TGTGCCAGCAGTCGGACTAGCGGAGTTCAAGAGACCCAGTACTTC. The variable domain in full, with the rest retrieved from reference TRBV7-9 and TRBJ2-5, is DTGVSQNPRHKITKRGQNVTFRCDPISEHNRLYWYRQTLGQGPEFLTYFQNEAQLEKSRLLSDRFSAERPKGSFSTLEIQRTEQGDSAMYLCASSRTSGVQETQYFGPGTRLLVL.

This clonotype was counted at least ten times. The chain carries TRBV7-2 and TRBJ2-2; D remains unclear. This CDR3 is 16 amino acids long. V dropped 7 bases and J dropped 6 bases, with 21 bases sitting between them. CDR1 and CDR2 from the germline V gene are SGHTA and FQGNSA. This chain's CDR3 is CASKLRHLEIAGELFF. CDR3 in DNA: TGTGCCAGCAAGCTGAGACACCTGGAGATTGCCGGGGAGCTGTTTTTT.

This clonotype was counted at least ten times. This rearrangement joins TRBV5-5 to TRBJ1-2; D might be TRBD1 (6 bases). CDR3 length equals 14 residues. CDR1 SGHKS and CDR2 YYEKEE come from the germline V gene (reference sequence). V lost 0 bases, J lost 1 base, and 7 bases lay in between. The CDR3 coding sequence is TGTGCCAGCAGCTTGGGGACAGATAACTATGGCTACACCTTC. Amino acids: CASSLGTDNYGYTF.